This TCR beta chain was captured in a study of T cell changes during pregnancy in multiple sclerosis. The V and J ends lost 3 bases and 2 bases, in that order; junction bases with no gene match: 11. This CDR3 has 17 amino acids. From germline, CDR1 is LNHNV and CDR2 YYDKDF (reference sequence). The table came from immunoSEQ multiplex PCR; TCRdb's copy has only in-frame clones and leaves some out. The data show 15,000 or so clones, just over 85% seen once. This clone was detected once. The sample consisted of CD8+ T cells from peripheral blood mononuclear cells, taken in the first trimester of pregnancy. This clonotype originated in a female donor with multiple sclerosis, enrolled in a pregnancy study. This sequence joins TRBV15 and TRBJ2-7; the match to TRBD1 covers 9 bases. The CDR3 protein is CATSSTTRDRATYEQYF. The DNA of the CDR3 is TGTGCCACCAGCAGTACTACCCGGGACAGGGCGACCTACGAGCAGTACTTC.